This T cell receptor (beta chain) derives from a study of T cell responses to AZD1222 COVID-19 vaccine. Study findings and constraints: Vaccine-related CD4 TCRs covered spike, predominating at 160-218 and 743-854. The donors showed a predominance of white British ancestry and of females, with possible underestimation of clonal diversity.

TCRdb keeps only in-frame clones here, not all; method: immunoSEQ multiplex PCR. This sample has some 130,000 clones; roughly nine tenths occur once, and the top ten carry approximately 9.8%. Only a few counts were recorded for this clone. Its antigen is undetermined. Germline V lookup: CDR1 MGHRA, CDR2 YSYEKL. The CDR3 runs to 13 residues. Trimming cost V 0 bases and J 7 bases, with 4 bases left between them. The receptor's source is an adult who received the AZD1222 COVID-19 vaccine. The sample was peripheral blood, taken 28 days after the second AZD1222 dose. The chain combines TRBV4-1 with TRBJ1-6; no clear D. The CDR3 bases are TGCGCCAGCAGCCAAGAGGAGAATTCACCCCTCCACTTT. This codes for CASSQEENSPLHF.